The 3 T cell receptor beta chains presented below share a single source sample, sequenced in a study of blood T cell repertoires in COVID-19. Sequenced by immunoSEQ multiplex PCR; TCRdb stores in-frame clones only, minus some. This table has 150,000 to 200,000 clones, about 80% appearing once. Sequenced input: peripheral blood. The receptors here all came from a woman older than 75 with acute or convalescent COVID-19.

In DNA form, the CDR3 reads TGTGCCAGCAGCCCGGGACAGCTCAGGGGTGAAAAACTGTTTTTT. It translates to CASSPGQLRGEKLFF. This chain connects TRBV28 to TRBJ1-4; 7 bases line up with TRBD1. The CDR3 totals 15 residues. Trimming took 6 bases from V and 7 from J; bases not matched to a gene: 11. Germline-derived CDR1 and CDR2 are MDHEN and SYDVKM.

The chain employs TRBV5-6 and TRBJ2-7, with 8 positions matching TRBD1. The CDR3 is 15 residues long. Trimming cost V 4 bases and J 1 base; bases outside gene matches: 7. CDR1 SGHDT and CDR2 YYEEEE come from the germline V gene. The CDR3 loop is CASSPSDRVSYEQYF. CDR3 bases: TGTGCCAGCAGCCCCTCGGACAGGGTATCCTACGAGCAGTACTTC.

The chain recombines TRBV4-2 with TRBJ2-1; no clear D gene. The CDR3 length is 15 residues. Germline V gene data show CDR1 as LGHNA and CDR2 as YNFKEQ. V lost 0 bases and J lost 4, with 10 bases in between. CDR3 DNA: TGTGCCAGCAGCCAAGAAGAGGTGCCTTACAATGAGCAGTTCTTC. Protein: CASSQEEVPYNEQFF.